Each of the 6 T cell receptor beta chains below was sequenced from the same sample in a study of CD8+ T cells in alopecia areata. Treatment of the sample: oral pan-JAK inhibitor, 5-10 mg twice daily. Once RNA had been extracted, it was reverse transcribed into cDNA to act as the sequencing template. TCRdb keeps only in-frame clones here, not all; method: immunoSEQ multiplex PCR. The sample gives about 180,000 clones, about 47% of which show up once; around a tenth is in the top ten. The specimen was CD8+ T cells sorted from blood, collected at roughly week 52, from a patient treated with tofacitinib. The receptors originated from a human donor with alopecia areata.

The chain links TRBV5-5 to TRBJ1-6; 7 bases fit TRBD1. V shed 0 bases, J shed 5 bases, and the junction held 2 bases outside the gene matches. The CDR3 covers 15 residues. The germline V gene has CDR1 SGHKS and CDR2 YYEKEE (reference sequence). The CDR3 coding sequence is TGTGCCAGCAGCTTGGCCAGGGGGAATAATTCACCCCTCCACTTT. Protein: CASSLARGNNSPLHF.

The chain recombines TRBV30 with TRBJ2-4; D may be TRBD1 or TRBD2 (5 bases each). Trimming took off 5 bases at V and 8 bases at J, with 19 bases between the two ends. CDR1 and CDR2 from the germline V gene are GTSNPN and SVGIG (reference sequence). The CDR3 length is 14 residues. The CDR3 sequence is CAWANRDRPHIQYF. CDR3 in DNA: TGTGCCTGGGCGAACCGGGACCGTCCTCACATTCAGTACTTC.

The V call is TRBV27, the J call TRBJ1-1; unclear D gene. The CDR3 is 14 amino acids. CDR1 and CDR2 (germline): MNHEY, SMNVEV (reference sequence). Trimming pared 5 bases from V and 0 bases from J, leaving 10 bases between. This CDR3 is CASSPLGMNTEAFF. The CDR3 DNA is TGTGCCAGCAGTCCCCTCGGGATGAACACTGAAGCTTTCTTT.

This clone has more than one count but fewer than ten. The CDR3 reads CASTGPGTGSQYEQFF. CDR3 sequence (DNA): TGTGCCTCGACGGGACCTGGGACAGGGAGTCAGTATGAGCAGTTCTTC. This rearrangement joins TRBV6-6 to TRBJ2-1; TRBD1 matches 9 bases. Trimming at V came to 11 bases and at J to 8 bases, leaving 19 bases not matched to a gene. The CDR3 is 16 amino acids. CDR1 and CDR2 from the germline V gene are MNHNY and SVGAGI (reference sequence).

The rearrangement uses TRBV5-1 and TRBJ2-1; 12 bases are a match to TRBD2. The germline gives CDR1 SGHRS, CDR2 YFSETQ. The CDR3 extends over 17 amino acids. V gave up 1 base and J gave up 8 bases; unmatched junction bases: 10. CDR3 sequence (DNA): TGCGCCAGCAGCTTGAGCACACTAGCGGGGGGCAAGGATGAGCAGTTCTTC. This encodes CASSLSTLAGGKDEQFF.

This clone was found a few times. The chain employs TRBV7-9 and TRBJ1-1; no definite D call. V shed 3 bases and J shed 10 bases, with 15 bases lying between them. Germline V CDR1 and CDR2: SEHNR, FQNEAQ (reference sequence). The CDR3 extends over 13 amino acids. CDR3 loop: CASSFGVGEAAFF. The CDR3 coding sequence is TGTGCCAGCAGCTTTGGGGTTGGGGAAGCAGCTTTCTTT.